This entry concerns a single TCR beta chain. What it binds is not known. The data stem from a study of T cells in narcolepsy. On the study more broadly: Donors had narcolepsy type 1 or type 2, or were healthy controls. Study-wide findings and caveats: Autoreactive clonotypes reportedly recurred in blood of same and different patients, not controls.

V lost 3 bases to trimming and J lost 7 bases, with 20 bases between them. CDR1 SGHVS and CDR2 FQNEAQ come from the germline V gene. The CDR3 has 16 residues. The protocol was immunoSEQ multiplex PCR, while the TCRdb copy is restricted to in-frame clones and leaves out a portion. Counted here are some 30,000 clones, around four fifths occurring once; the ten biggest clones make up more than 0.9%. This chain links TRBV7-8 with TRBJ2-3, with D perhaps matching TRBD2 (5 bases). The sequence came from a human donor with narcolepsy. Sequencing input: CD45RA- memory CD4+ T cells from PBMCs. The DNA for the CDR3 is TGTGCCAGCAGCTTGGCGGACGCCCGGGGATCCAATACGCAGTATTTT. This encodes CASSLADARGSNTQYF.